These T cell receptor beta chains were read from a single sample in a study of post-analysis software for immune sequencing data. TCRdb used MiXCR to reprocess the PCR reads, holding one entry per CDR3 protein. The table includes hundreds of thousands of distinct CDR3 sequences, around 60% detected once. The sample comprised blood. All receptors derive from a girl aged 2 to 9 with multiple sclerosis. Each CDR3 is given with its conserved first and last residue. The order of the fields is D gene, V gene, J gene, clone size, CDR3 protein, CDR3 DNA. A D gene is named only where the DNA matches it firmly. Not all rows give a size; the values are once, few, many and, for expanded clones, a class.

NA	TRBV4-3	TRBJ2-3	once	CASSQESRGGSLDTQYF	TGCGCCAGCAGCCAAGAATCCCGTGGTGGTAGTTTGGATACGCAGTATTTT
NA	TRBV10-2	TRBJ1-5	few	CASSEGKNQPQHF	TGCGCCAGCAGTGAAGGGAAGAATCAGCCCCAGCATTTT
NA	TRBV5-1	TRBJ2-7	NA	CASSLGTDLYEQYF	TGCGCCAGCAGCCTTGGGACGGACCTTTACGAGCAGTACTTC
NA	TRBV7-9	TRBJ1-1	NA	CASSSRAGNTEAFF	TGTGCCAGCAGCTCCAGGGCGGGGAACACTGAAGCTTTCTTT
TRBD2	TRBV6-5	TRBJ2-5	NA	CASSYSTSGSETQYF	TGTGCCAGCAGTTACTCGACTAGCGGGTCGGAGACCCAGTACTTC
NA	TRBV12-5	TRBJ2-7	NA	CASGLHGSSYNEQYF	TGTGCTAGTGGTTTGCACGGGAGCTCCTACAATGAGCAGTACTTC
TRBD1	TRBV10-3	TRBJ1-4	NA	CAISPQGATNEKLFF	TGTGCCATCAGTCCTCAGGGGGCAACTAATGAAAAACTGTTTTTT
TRBD2	TRBV6-1	TRBJ2-3	NA	CASSEPTPGLAGGPTQYF	TGTGCCAGCAGTGAACCTACTCCGGGACTAGCGGGAGGGCCTACGCAGTATTTT
NA	TRBV29-1	TRBJ2-7	NA	CSVEETDTQDEQYF	TGCAGCGTTGAAGAAACGGACACTCAAGACGAGCAGTACTTC
NA	TRBV29-1	TRBJ1-2	NA	CSVAGEASDYGYTF	TGCAGCGTGGCTGGGGAGGCATCGGACTATGGCTACACCTTC
NA	TRBV7-2	TRBJ1-6	NA	CASSCRVSNSPLHF	TGTGCCAGCAGCTGCAGGGTTTCAAATTCACCCCTCCACTTT
TRBD2	TRBV29-1	TRBJ2-5	NA	CSGQGLAGGGETQYF	TGCAGCGGCCAGGGGCTAGCGGGAGGCGGAGAGACCCAGTACTTC
TRBD1	TRBV20-1	TRBJ2-1	NA	CSAGKRTGHNEQFF	TGCAGTGCGGGTAAACGGACAGGGCACAATGAGCAGTTCTTC
NA	TRBV7-2	TRBJ1-2	once	CASRLRTADYGYTF	TGTGCCAGCAGGCTACGGACGGCTGACTATGGCTACACCTTC
NA	TRBV12-3/TRBV12-4	TRBJ2-1	few	CASSRDTPSNEQFF	TGTGCCAGCAGTCGGGACACCCCTTCCAATGAGCAGTTCTTC
NA	TRBV3-1	TRBJ2-5	NA	CASSSHREVQETQYF	TGTGCCAGCAGCTCCCACAGGGAGGTCCAAGAGACCCAGTACTTC
TRBD1	TRBV27	TRBJ2-7	NA	CASSLSQGAPDEQYF	TGTGCCAGCAGTTTATCACAGGGGGCGCCCGACGAGCAGTACTTC
NA	TRBV7-9	TRBJ2-1	few	CASSFRPYNEQFF	TGTGCCAGCAGCTTCAGACCGTACAATGAGCAGTTCTTC
TRBD1	TRBV4-3	TRBJ1-2	NA	CASSQDAVRTGDENGYTF	TGCGCCAGCAGCCAAGATGCGGTCAGGACAGGGGATGAGAATGGCTACACCTTC
NA	TRBV5-6	TRBJ2-1	once	CASSFVGRAEQFF	TGTGCCAGCAGCTTTGTTGGGCGCGCTGAGCAGTTCTTC
NA	TRBV29-1	TRBJ2-3	few	CSVPRGTNTQYF	TGCAGCGTACCCAGGGGCACAAATACGCAGTATTTT
NA	TRBV6-5	TRBJ1-1	NA	CASSSHGMNTEAFF	TGTGCCAGCAGCTCTCACGGGATGAACACTGAAGCTTTCTTT
NA	TRBV3-1	TRBJ1-3	NA	CASSQPQTGNTIYF	TGTGCCAGCAGCCAACCCCAGACTGGAAACACCATATATTTT
NA	TRBV6-2/TRBV6-3	TRBJ1-4	once	CASLRAGYEKLFF	TGTGCCAGCCTGAGGGCAGGATATGAAAAACTGTTTTTT
NA	TRBV4-2	TRBJ2-1	NA	CASSQDYGGPPYNEQFF	TGTGCCAGCAGCCAAGATTACGGGGGGCCTCCCTACAATGAGCAGTTCTTC
TRBD2	TRBV2	TRBJ2-7	NA	CASSEGAGLTYEQYF	TGTGCCAGCAGTGAGGGAGCGGGGTTAACCTACGAGCAGTACTTC
TRBD1	TRBV27	TRBJ1-2	NA	CASSLSRTGNHGYTF	TGTGCCAGCAGTTTATCGAGGACAGGGAATCATGGCTACACCTTC
TRBD2	TRBV6-5	TRBJ2-7	few	CASSYSAGGPSYEQYF	TGTGCCAGCAGTTACTCGGCGGGAGGTCCCTCTTACGAGCAGTACTTC
TRBD1	TRBV29-1	TRBJ1-2	NA	CSVEGSGQGYYGYTF	TGCAGCGTTGAAGGATCGGGACAGGGCTACTATGGCTACACCTTC
NA	TRBV6-6	TRBJ2-5	NA	CASRSPDIQETQYF	TGTGCCAGCAGGTCCCCGGACATTCAAGAGACCCAGTACTTC
NA	TRBV29-1	TRBJ1-2	once	CSVGPPPNGYTF	TGCAGCGTGGGCCCCCCACCTAATGGCTACACCTTC